The present entry profiles one T cell receptor (beta chain) with its context. Its antigen is not identified. The entry originates in a study of T cell responses to AZD1222 COVID-19 vaccine. Study overall: Second-dose groups at about 4 or about 12 weeks were pooled. General study results and limits: No day 14 peak samples; only post-peak repertoires were characterized. Baseline seropositivity occurred in only six AZD1222 recipients.

The protocol was immunoSEQ multiplex PCR, while the TCRdb copy is restricted to in-frame clones and leaves out a portion. The table records around 150,000 clones, 75% to 90% of them present only once. After removal of 6 bases from V and 4 bases from J, the junction contained 8 bases not matched to a gene. The CDR3 is 15 amino acids. Germline CDR1 reads MDHEN; CDR2 reads SYDVKM. The rearrangement joins TRBV28 to TRBJ1-2, with 10 bases lining up with TRBD1. The sequence derives from an adult in good health. Sequenced material: peripheral blood, taken on day 0 of AZD1222 vaccination. The CDR3 loop is CASSRAGQGSYGYTF. As DNA, the CDR3 is TGTGCCAGCAGCCGGGCGGGACAGGGGTCCTATGGCTACACCTTC.